This TCR beta chain originates from a study of blood T cell repertoires in COVID-19. As processed by the authors: Estimation of nucleated cell counts was performed using reference gene primer amplification. Using immunoSEQ multiplex PCR, the repertoire was profiled, and TCRdb retains in-frame clones only, with some absent. V, J and clone size were drawn from that table, and D and trimming were deduced from the DNA. The profile shows nearly 35,000 clones, 70% to 80% of them singletons. Specimen: peripheral blood. The receptor was isolated from a woman between 55 and 75 years old with acute or convalescent COVID-19.

The CDR3 reads CASSWTGPETQYF. DNA of the CDR3: TGTGCCAGTAGTTGGACAGGGCCAGAGACCCAGTACTTC. V is TRBV19 and J is TRBJ2-5; 8 bases align to TRBD1. Germline V CDR1 and CDR2: LNHDA, SQIVND (reference sequence). J gave up 4 bases and V 5 bases, and 3 bases lay outside the gene matches. The CDR3 covers 13 residues.